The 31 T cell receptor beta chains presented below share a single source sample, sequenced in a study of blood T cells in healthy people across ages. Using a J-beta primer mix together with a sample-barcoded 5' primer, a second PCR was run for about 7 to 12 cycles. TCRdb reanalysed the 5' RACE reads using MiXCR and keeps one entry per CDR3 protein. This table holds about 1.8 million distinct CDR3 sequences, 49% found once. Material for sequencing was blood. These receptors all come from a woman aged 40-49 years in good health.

CDR3 in amino acids: CASSSGPSGETQYF. CDR3 coding DNA: TGTGCCAGCAGCTCCGGACCATCGGGAGAGACCCAGTACTTC. The rearrangement links TRBV13 to TRBJ2-5; D is undetermined. This CDR3 is 14 amino acids long. Per germline, CDR1 PRHDT and CDR2 FYEKMQ (reference sequence). V was clipped by 4 bases and J by 4 bases, with 13 bases between them.

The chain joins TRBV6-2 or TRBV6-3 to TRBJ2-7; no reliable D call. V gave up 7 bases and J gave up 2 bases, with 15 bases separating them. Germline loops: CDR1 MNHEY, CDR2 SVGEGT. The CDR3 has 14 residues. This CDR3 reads CASTKNEKPYEQYF. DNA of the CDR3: TGTGCCAGCACCAAGAACGAGAAGCCCTACGAGCAGTACTTC.

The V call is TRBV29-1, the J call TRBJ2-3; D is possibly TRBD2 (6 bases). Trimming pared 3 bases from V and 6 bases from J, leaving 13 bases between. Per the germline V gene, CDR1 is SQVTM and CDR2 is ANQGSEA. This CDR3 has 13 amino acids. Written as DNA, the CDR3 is TGCAGCGTTGAGTCCTTGACTAGGGATACGCAGTATTTT. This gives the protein CSVESLTRDTQYF.

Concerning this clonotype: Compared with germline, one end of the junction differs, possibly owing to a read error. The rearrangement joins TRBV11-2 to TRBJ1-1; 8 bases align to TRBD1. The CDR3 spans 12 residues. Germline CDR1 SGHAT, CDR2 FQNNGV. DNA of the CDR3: TGCGCCAGCAGCCGACAGGGGTCTGAAGCTTTCTTT. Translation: CASSRQGSEAFF.

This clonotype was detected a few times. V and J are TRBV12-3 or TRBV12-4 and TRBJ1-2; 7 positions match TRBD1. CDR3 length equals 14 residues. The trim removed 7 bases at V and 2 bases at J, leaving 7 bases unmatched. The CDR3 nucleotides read TGTGCCAGCACCTGGAGAGGGGGCAACTATGGCTACACCTTC. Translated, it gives CASTWRGGNYGYTF.

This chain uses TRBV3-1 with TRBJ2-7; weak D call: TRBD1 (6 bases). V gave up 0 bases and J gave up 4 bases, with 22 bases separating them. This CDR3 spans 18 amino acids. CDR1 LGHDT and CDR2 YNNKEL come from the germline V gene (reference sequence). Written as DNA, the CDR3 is TGTGCCAGCAGCCAAGAAGAGGGGGAACACCCTTTAAGTTACGAGCAGTACTTC. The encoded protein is CASSQEEGEHPLSYEQYF.

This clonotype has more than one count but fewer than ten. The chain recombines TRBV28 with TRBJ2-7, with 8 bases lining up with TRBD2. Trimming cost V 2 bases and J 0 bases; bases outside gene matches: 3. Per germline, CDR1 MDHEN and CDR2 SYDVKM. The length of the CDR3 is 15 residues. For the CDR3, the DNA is TGTGCCAGCAGTTTAGCGGGGGGTAACTCCTACGAGCAGTACTTC. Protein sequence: CASSLAGGNSYEQYF.

The CDR3 region is CSVAVTNYGYTF. CDR3 coding DNA: TGCAGCGTGGCGGTAACAAACTATGGCTACACCTTC. This rearrangement joins TRBV29-1 to TRBJ1-2; D is uncertain. The CDR3 length is 12 residues. Trimming pared 6 bases from V and 2 bases from J, leaving 10 bases between. The germline V gene encodes CDR1 SQVTM and CDR2 ANQGSEA.

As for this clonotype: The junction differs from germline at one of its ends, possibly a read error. The CDR3, as DNA: TGTGCCAGCAGCCGACGAATTAGCGGGGGGGCGTCTTCCTACAATGAGCGGTTCTTC. Its translation is CASSRRISGGASSYNERFF. This chain connects TRBV4-2 to TRBJ2-1, with 11 bases identical to TRBD2. Per the germline V gene, CDR1 is LGHNA and CDR2 is YNFKEQ. The CDR3 has 19 amino acids.

The CDR3 coding sequence is TGTGCCAGCAGCCGGACAGGCGATCCCTATGGCTACACCTTC. Its protein product is CASSRTGDPYGYTF. J is TRBJ1-2 and V is TRBV5-4, with TRBD1 matching 7 bases. CDR3 size: 14 residues. CDR1 and CDR2 (germline): SGHNT, YYREEE (reference sequence). V dropped 4 bases and J dropped 4; count of bases not matched to a gene: 7. Full variable domain (missing parts from reference TRBV5-4 and TRBJ1-2): ETGVTQSPTHLIKTRGQQVTLRCSSQSGHNTVSWYQQALGQGPQFIFQYYREEENGRGNFPPRFSGLQFPNYSSELNVNALELDDSALYLCASSRTGDPYGYTFGSGTRLTVV.

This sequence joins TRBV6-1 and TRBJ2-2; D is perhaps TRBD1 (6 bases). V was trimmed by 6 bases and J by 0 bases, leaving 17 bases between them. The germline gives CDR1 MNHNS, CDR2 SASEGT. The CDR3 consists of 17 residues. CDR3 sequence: CASSDSPGTSNTGELFF. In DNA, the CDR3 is TGTGCCAGCAGCGACAGCCCCGGGACATCGAACACCGGGGAGCTGTTTTTT.

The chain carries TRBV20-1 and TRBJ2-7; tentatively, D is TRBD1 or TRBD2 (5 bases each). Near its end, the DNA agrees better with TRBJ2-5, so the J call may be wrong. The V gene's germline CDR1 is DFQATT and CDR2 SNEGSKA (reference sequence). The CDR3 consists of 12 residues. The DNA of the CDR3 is TGCAGTGCGGACGAGGGGCGAGAGACCCAGTACTTC. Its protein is CSADEGRETQYF.

CDR3 nucleotide sequence: TGCAGTGCTAGAGAAAGGGGCGGGACAGCCTATGGCTACACCTTC. Translating gives CSARERGGTAYGYTF. This rearrangement joins TRBV20-1 to TRBJ1-2, with 7 bases identical to TRBD1. Looked up from germline, CDR1 is DFQATT and CDR2 is SNEGSKA (reference sequence). The J segment lost 4 bases and the V segment lost 0 bases, leaving 8 bases of the junction unmatched. This CDR3 has 15 residues.

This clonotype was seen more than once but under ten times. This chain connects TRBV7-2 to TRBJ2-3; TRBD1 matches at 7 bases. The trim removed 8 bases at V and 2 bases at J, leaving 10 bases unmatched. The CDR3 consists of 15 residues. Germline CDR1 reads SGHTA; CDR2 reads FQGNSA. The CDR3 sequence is CASRLQGQITDTQYF. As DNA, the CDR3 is TGTGCCAGCCGCCTCCAGGGACAGATCACAGATACGCAGTATTTT.

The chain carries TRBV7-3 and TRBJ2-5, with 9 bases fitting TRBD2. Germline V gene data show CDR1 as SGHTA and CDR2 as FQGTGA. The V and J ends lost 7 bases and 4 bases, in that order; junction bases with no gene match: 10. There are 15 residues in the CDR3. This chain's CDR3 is CASTRTSARGETQYF. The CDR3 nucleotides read TGTGCCAGCACCAGGACTAGCGCTAGGGGAGAGACCCAGTACTTC.

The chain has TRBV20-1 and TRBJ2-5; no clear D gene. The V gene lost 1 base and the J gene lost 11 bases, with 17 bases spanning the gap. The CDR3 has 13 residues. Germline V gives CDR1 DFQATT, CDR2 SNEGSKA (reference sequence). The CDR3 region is CSARVARSNEQYF. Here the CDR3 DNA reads TGCAGTGCTAGAGTGGCCAGATCCAATGAGCAGTACTTC.

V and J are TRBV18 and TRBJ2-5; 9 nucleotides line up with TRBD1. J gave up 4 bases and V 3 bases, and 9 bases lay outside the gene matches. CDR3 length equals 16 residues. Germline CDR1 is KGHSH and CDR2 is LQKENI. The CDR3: CASSPLGQGSGETQYF. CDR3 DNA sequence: TGTGCCAGCTCACCCCTCGGACAGGGGAGTGGAGAGACCCAGTACTTC. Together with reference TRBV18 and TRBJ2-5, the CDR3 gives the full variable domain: NAGVMQNPRHLVRRRGQEARLRCSPMKGHSHVYWYRQLPEEGLKFMVYLQKENIIDESGMPKERFSAEFPKEGPSILRIQQVVRGDSAAYFCASSPLGQGSGETQYFGPGTRLLVL.

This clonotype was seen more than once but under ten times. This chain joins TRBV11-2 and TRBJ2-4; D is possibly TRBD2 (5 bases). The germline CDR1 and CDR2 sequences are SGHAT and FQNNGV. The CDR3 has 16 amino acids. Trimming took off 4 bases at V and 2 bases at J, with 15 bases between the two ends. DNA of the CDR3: TGTGCCAGCAGCTCCTGGGGAAGGGAGACCAAAAACATTCAGTACTTC. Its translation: CASSSWGRETKNIQYF.

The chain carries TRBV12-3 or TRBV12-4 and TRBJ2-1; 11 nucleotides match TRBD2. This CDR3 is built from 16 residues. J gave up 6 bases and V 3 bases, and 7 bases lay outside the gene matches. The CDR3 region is CASSFSVAGGRNEQFF. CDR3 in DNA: TGTGCCAGCAGTTTCTCAGTAGCGGGGGGGCGCAATGAGCAGTTCTTC.

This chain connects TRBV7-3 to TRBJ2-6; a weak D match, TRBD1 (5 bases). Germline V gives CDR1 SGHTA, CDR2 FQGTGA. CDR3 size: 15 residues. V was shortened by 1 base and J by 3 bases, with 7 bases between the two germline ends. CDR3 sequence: CASSLKQGGANVLTF. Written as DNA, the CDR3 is TGTGCCAGCAGCTTAAAGCAGGGTGGGGCCAACGTCCTGACTTTC.

Here the CDR3 reads CASSLLSTSSTYGYTF. CDR3 sequence (DNA): TGTGCCAGCAGCTTATTAAGCACCTCCTCGACCTATGGCTACACCTTC. V and J are TRBV7-9 and TRBJ1-2; D not certain. CDR1 is SEHNR and CDR2 is FQNEAQ in the germline V gene (reference sequence). This CDR3 spans 16 amino acids. V was trimmed by 2 bases and J by 4 bases, leaving 17 bases between them.

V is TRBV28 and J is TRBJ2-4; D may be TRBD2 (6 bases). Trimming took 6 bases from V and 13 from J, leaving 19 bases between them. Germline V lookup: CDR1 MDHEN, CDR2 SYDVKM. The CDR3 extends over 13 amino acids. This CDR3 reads CASSRTGGDSQYF. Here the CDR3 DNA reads TGTGCCAGCAGCCGTACAGGCGGGGACTCACAGTACTTC.

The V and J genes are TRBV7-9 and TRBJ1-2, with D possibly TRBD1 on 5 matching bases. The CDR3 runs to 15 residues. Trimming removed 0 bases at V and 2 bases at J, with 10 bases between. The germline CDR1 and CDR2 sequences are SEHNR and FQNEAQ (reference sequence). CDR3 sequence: CASSLALWDNYGYTF. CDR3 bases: TGTGCCAGCAGCTTAGCCCTCTGGGACAACTATGGCTACACCTTC.

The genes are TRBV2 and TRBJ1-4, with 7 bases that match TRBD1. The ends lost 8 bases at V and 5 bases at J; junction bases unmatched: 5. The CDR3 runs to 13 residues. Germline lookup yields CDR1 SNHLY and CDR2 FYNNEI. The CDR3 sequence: CASSGRGNEKLFF. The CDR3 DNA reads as TGTGCCAGCTCGGGCAGGGGGAATGAAAAACTGTTTTTT.

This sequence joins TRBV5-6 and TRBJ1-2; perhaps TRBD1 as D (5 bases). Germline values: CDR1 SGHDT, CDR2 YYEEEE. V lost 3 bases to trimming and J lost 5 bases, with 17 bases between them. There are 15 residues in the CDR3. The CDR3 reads CASSSEGRPGYGYTF. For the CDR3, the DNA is TGTGCCAGCAGCTCTGAGGGCCGCCCAGGGTATGGCTACACCTTC.

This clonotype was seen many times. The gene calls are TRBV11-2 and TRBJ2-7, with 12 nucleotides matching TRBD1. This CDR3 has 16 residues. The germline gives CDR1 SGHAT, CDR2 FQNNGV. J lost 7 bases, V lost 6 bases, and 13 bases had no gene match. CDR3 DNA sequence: TGTGCCAGCAGAGCGATAGGGGACAGGGGGCGATGGGAGCAGTACTTC. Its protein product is CASRAIGDRGRWEQYF.

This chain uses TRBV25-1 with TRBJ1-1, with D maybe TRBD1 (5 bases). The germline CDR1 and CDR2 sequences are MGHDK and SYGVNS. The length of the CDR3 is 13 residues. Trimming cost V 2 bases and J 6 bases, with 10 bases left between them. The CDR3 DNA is TGTGCCAGCAGTGAACAGGGAGGCGCTGAAGCTTTCTTT. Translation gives CASSEQGGAEAFF.

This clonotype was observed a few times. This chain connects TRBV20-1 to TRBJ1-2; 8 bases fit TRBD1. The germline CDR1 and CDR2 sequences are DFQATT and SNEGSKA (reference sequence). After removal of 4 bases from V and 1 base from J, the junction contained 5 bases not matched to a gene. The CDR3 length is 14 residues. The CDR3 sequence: CSATQGAGNYGYTF. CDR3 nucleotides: TGCAGTGCTACTCAGGGGGCTGGTAACTATGGCTACACCTTC.

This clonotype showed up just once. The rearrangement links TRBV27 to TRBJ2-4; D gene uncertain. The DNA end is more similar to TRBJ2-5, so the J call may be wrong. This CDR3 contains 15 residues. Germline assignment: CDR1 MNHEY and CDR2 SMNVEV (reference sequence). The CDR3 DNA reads TGTGCCAGCAGTTTAGGCGGCTCCCACCAAGAGACCCAGTACTTC. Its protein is CASSLGGSHQETQYF.

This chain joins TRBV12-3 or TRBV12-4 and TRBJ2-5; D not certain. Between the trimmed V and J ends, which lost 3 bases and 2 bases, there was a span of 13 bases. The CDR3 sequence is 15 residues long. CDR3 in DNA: TGTGCCAGCAGTTTTCTTTCCGGTCCTCAAGAGACCCAGTACTTC. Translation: CASSFLSGPQETQYF.

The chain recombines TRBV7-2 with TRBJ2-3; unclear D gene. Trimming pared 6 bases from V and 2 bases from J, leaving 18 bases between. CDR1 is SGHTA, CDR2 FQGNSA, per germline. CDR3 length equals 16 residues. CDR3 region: CASSTGPRLTTDTQYF. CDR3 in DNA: TGTGCCAGCAGTACCGGGCCCCGTTTAACCACAGATACGCAGTATTTT.